Here is one T cell receptor (beta chain) with its context. Its cognate antigen is unknown. It was across several immunoSEQ plates that each subset's genomic DNA was evenly split. The table came from immunoSEQ multiplex PCR; TCRdb's copy has only in-frame clones and leaves some out. Of about 2.2 million clones detected, about 93% appear once; the ten largest clones hold under 2%. This record belongs to a study of shared clonotypes between healthy human individuals. Turning to the study itself: There were three CD4 naive, three CD4 memory, two CD8 naive and one CD8 memory plates per donor. Overall study results and limits: Only a few donors were included, so the genetic and exposure-history diversity represented was limited.

Naive CD8 cells lacked CD45RO and underwent positive selection for CCR7, leaving out terminally differentiated effector memory CD45RA+ cells. V lost 7 bases, J lost 1 base, and 5 bases lay in between. Germline V gene data show CDR1 as MDHEN and CDR2 as SYDVKM. This CDR3 region has 11 residues. The sample consisted of naive CD8+ T cells from PBMCs. This TCR came from a man between 18 and 35 years old in good health. Some clones in this sample may be carry-over from other donors' samples. The chain is built from TRBV28 and TRBJ2-7; no firm D call. The CDR3 reads CASMVSYEQYF. CDR3 bases: TGTGCCAGCATGGTGTCCTACGAGCAGTACTTC.